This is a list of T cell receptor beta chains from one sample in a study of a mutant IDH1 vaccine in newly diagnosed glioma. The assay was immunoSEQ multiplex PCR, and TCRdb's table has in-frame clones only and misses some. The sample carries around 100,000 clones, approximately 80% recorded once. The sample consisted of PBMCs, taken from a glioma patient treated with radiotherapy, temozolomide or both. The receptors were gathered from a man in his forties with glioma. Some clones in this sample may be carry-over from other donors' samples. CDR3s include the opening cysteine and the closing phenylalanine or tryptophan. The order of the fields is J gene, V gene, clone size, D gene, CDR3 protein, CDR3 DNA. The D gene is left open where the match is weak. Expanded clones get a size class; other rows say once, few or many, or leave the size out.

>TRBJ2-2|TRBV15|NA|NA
CATSRGQGTGELFF
TGTGCCACCAGCAGAGGTCAGGGAACCGGGGAGCTGTTTTTT
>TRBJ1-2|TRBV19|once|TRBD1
CASSAATGRSNGYTF
TGTGCCAGTAGTGCAGCGACAGGGCGTAGCAATGGCTACACCTTC
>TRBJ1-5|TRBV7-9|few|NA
CASSLNGQPQHF
TGTGCCAGCAGCTTAAATGGTCAGCCCCAGCATTTT
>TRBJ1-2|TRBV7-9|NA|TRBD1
CASSLDPGQVGVRGYTF
TGTGCCAGCAGCTTAGACCCCGGACAGGTTGGTGTGAGAGGCTACACCTTC
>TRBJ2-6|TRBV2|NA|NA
CASRSVGANVLTF
TGTGCCAGCAGGTCGGTCGGGGCCAACGTCCTGACTTTC
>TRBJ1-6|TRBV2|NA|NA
CASSEILQNSPLHF
TGTGCCAGCAGTGAGATTCTCCAGAATTCACCCCTCCACTTT
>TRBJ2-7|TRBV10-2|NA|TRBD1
CASSEFWDRRYEQYF
TGCGCCAGCAGTGAGTTTTGGGACAGGCGTTACGAGCAGTACTTC
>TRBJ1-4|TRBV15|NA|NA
CATSRDQMEKLFF
TGTGCCACCAGCAGAGATCAAATGGAAAAACTGTTTTTT
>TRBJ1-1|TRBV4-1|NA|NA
CASSQDSRAGMNTEAFF
TGCGCCAGCAGCCAAGATTCAAGGGCAGGGATGAACACTGAAGCTTTCTTT
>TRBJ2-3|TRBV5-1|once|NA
CASSWTSGKDTQYF
TGCGCCAGCAGCTGGACGTCGGGAAAGGATACGCAGTATTTT
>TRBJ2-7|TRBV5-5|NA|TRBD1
CASSQGAGTGKQEQYF
TGTGCCAGCAGCCAAGGAGCCGGGACAGGGAAACAGGAGCAGTACTTC
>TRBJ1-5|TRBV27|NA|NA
CASSAFRGGNQPQHF
TGTGCCAGCAGTGCGTTCAGGGGTGGCAATCAGCCCCAGCATTTT
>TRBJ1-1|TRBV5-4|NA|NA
CASSPVGRLNTEAFF
TGTGCCAGCAGCCCCGTCGGCAGGCTGAACACTGAAGCTTTCTTT
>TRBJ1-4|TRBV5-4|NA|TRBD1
CASSSEQTGVEKLFF
TGTGCCAGCAGCTCGGAACAAACAGGGGTTGAAAAACTGTTTTTT
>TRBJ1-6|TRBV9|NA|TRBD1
CASSVAQGAQGNSPLHF
TGTGCCAGCAGCGTAGCACAGGGGGCTCAGGGGAATTCACCCCTCCACTTT
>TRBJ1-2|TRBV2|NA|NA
CASSRETAGEGYTF
TGTGCCAGCAGTCGGGAGACGGCAGGGGAGGGCTACACCTTC
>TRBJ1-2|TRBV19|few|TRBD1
CASSPHLQGSGVYGYTF
TGTGCCAGTAGTCCGCACCTACAGGGGTCGGGCGTCTATGGCTACACCTTC
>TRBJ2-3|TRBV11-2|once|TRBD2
CASSLESGGALADTQYF
TGTGCCAGCAGCTTAGAAAGCGGGGGGGCCCTGGCAGATACGCAGTATTTT
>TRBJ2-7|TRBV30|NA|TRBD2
CAWSVAGSSYEQYF
TGTGCCTGGTCTGTAGCGGGTAGCTCCTACGAGCAGTACTTC
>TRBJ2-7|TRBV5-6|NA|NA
CASSFLGPGVDEQYF
TGTGCCAGCAGCTTCTTGGGACCAGGGGTCGACGAGCAGTACTTC
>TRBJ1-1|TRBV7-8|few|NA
CASSGTGGGTEAFF
TGTGCCAGCAGCGGAACAGGCGGGGGAACTGAAGCTTTCTTT
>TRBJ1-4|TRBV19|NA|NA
CASSMGAALFF
TGTGCCAGTAGTATGGGGGCAGCACTGTTTTTT
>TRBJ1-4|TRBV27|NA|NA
CASRDISNEKLFF
TGTGCCAGCCGGGACATATCTAATGAAAAACTGTTTTTT
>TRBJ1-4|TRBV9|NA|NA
CASSVGVQVSGEKLFF
TGTGCCAGCAGCGTAGGTGTACAGGTCTCGGGGGAAAAACTGTTTTTT
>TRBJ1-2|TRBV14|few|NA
CASSQGRGARQDGYTF
TGTGCCAGCAGCCAAGGTCGGGGGGCGCGGCAGGATGGCTACACCTTC
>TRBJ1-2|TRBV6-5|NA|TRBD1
CATTGTGSNYGYTF
TGTGCCACCACCGGGACAGGGTCTAACTATGGCTACACCTTC
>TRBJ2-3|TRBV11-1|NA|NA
CASTLWGDRTDTQYF
TGTGCCAGCACCCTATGGGGGGATCGCACAGATACGCAGTATTTT
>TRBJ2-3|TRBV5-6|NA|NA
CASRRGTSGDTQYF
TGTGCCAGCAGGCGGGGAACCTCCGGAGATACGCAGTATTTT
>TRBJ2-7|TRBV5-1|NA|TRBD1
CASSLAGTGASYEQYF
TGCGCCAGCAGCTTGGCCGGGACAGGGGCCTCCTACGAGCAGTACTTC
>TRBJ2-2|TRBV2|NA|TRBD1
CASGQANTGELFF
TGTGCCAGCGGACAGGCGAACACCGGGGAGCTGTTTTTT
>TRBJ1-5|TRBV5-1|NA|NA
CASSPEGQHYQPQHF
TGCGCCAGCAGCCCGGAGGGGCAGCATTATCAGCCCCAGCATTTT
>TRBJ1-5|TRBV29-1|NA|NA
CSVSDGVIGNQPQHF
TGCAGCGTTTCAGATGGCGTGATTGGCAATCAGCCCCAGCATTTT
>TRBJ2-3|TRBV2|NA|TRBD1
CASMGGQGSGQDTQYF
TGTGCCAGCATGGGAGGACAGGGCTCTGGTCAGGATACGCAGTATTTT
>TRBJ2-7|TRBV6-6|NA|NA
CASRSQGRYEQYF
TGTGCCAGCAGGTCACAGGGGAGGTACGAGCAGTACTTC
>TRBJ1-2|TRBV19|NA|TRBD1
CASSRGTGLPYGYTF
TGTGCCAGTAGTCGTGGGACAGGATTGCCCTATGGCTACACCTTC
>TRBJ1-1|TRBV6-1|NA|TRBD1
CASSESSWDRASEAFF
TGTGCCAGCAGTGAAAGTTCCTGGGACAGGGCGTCTGAAGCTTTCTTT
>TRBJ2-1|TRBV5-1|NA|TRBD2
CASSLALGLAGTQYNEQFF
TGCGCCAGCAGCTTGGCCTTGGGACTAGCGGGGACCCAATACAATGAGCAGTTCTTC
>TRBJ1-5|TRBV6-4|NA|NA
CASGPGHSNQPQHF
TGTGCCAGCGGACCGGGACACAGCAATCAGCCCCAGCATTTT
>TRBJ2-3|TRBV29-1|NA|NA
CSVLYFRGDTQYF
TGCAGCGTTCTCTACTTCAGGGGAGATACGCAGTATTTT
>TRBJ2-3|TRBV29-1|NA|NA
CSVGGEAFPSTDTQYF
TGCAGCGTTGGGGGAGAAGCTTTTCCTAGCACAGATACGCAGTATTTT
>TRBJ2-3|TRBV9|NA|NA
CASSDGPDPAGTDTQYF
TGTGCCAGCAGCGATGGACCCGATCCCGCCGGCACAGATACGCAGTATTTT
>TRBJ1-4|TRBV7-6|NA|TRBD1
CASSANTGGNEKLFF
TGTGCCAGCAGCGCGAACACAGGGGGGAATGAAAAACTGTTTTTT
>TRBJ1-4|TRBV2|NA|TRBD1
CASNRGQEKLFF
TGTGCCAGCAACAGGGGGCAGGAAAAACTGTTTTTT
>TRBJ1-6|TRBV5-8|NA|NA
CASSPLRGLNSPLHF
TGTGCCAGCAGCCCCCTTCGGGGCCTTAATTCACCCCTCCACTTT
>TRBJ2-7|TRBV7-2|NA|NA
CASSFAVEREQYF
TGTGCCAGCAGCTTTGCGGTCGAGCGGGAGCAGTACTTC